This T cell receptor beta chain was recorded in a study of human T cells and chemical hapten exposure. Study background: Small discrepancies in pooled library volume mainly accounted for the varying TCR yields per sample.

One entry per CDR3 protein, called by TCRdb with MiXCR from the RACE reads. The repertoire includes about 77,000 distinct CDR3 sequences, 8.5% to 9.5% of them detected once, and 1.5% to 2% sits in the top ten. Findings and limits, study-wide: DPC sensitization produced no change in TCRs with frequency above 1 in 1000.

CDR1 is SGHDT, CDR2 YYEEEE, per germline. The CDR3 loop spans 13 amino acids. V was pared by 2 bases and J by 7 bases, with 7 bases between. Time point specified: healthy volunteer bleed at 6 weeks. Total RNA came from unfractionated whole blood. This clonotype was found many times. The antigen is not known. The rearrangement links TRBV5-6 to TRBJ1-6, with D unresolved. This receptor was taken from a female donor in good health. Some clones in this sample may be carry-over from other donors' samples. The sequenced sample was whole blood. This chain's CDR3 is CASSFDRNSPLHF. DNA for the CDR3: TGTGCCAGCAGCTTCGACCGCAATTCACCCCTCCACTTT.